These 23 T cell receptor beta chains share one sample of origin, sequenced in a study of shared clonotypes between healthy human individuals. This table comes from immunoSEQ multiplex PCR, and its TCRdb copy is limited to in-frame clones, with some not included. In the table there are 450,000 to 600,000 clones, roughly 85% of which are singletons. Sequencing was performed on PBMCs. These receptors originate from a woman between 40 and 50 years old in good health. Some clones in this sample may be carry-over from other donors' samples.

V usage is TRBV2 and J usage is TRBJ1-6, with D unresolved. This CDR3 region has 13 residues. Germline V gene data show CDR1 as SNHLY and CDR2 as FYNNEI. Deletions cut 7 bases from V and 7 bases from J, with 11 bases between. The CDR3 reads CASTIQENSPLHF. The CDR3 region has the DNA TGTGCCAGCACGATCCAGGAAAATTCACCCCTCCACTTT.

This clone has just one count. This chain joins TRBV6-5 and TRBJ2-2, with 8 bases lining up with TRBD2. In germline, CDR1 is MNHEY, CDR2 SVGAGI. This CDR3 has 15 amino acids. V shed 2 bases and J 7 bases; nucleotides not matched to a gene: 6. This CDR3 is CASSYRLAMGGELFF. Here the CDR3 DNA reads TGTGCCAGCAGTTACAGACTAGCGATGGGCGGGGAGCTGTTTTTT.

The chain combines TRBV27 with TRBJ1-4; possible D gene TRBD1, 6 bases. The V gene's germline CDR1 is MNHEY and CDR2 SMNVEV (reference sequence). CDR3 length: 11 residues. The CDR3 DNA sequence: TGTGGACAGGTCATTAATGAAAAACTGTTTTTT. This encodes CGQVINEKLFF.

The V and J genes are TRBV19 and TRBJ1-1, with 8 bases fitting TRBD1. Germline assignment: CDR1 LNHDA and CDR2 SQIVND (reference sequence). CDR3 size: 14 residues. V was pared by 4 bases and J by 8 bases, with 9 bases of the junction left unmatched. The CDR3 bases are TGTGCCAGTAGTAGGACAGGGAATTTAGGGGAAGCTTTCTTT. It codes for CASSRTGNLGEAFF.

The V gene is TRBV11-2, the J gene TRBJ2-3; 8 bases match TRBD2. CDR1 and CDR2 from the germline V gene are SGHAT and FQNNGV. V lost 0 bases and J lost 2; bases outside the gene matches: 10. This CDR3 has 18 residues. The CDR3 here is CASSLDRPIAGTTDTQYF. For the CDR3, the DNA is TGTGCCAGCAGCTTAGACCGCCCCATAGCGGGGACCACAGATACGCAGTATTTT.

This sequence joins TRBV6-1 and TRBJ2-3, with D uncertain. Germline CDR1 reads MNHNS; CDR2 reads SASEGT. V was shortened by 2 bases and J by 0 bases, with 12 bases between the two germline ends. The CDR3 spans 16 residues. The CDR3 coding sequence is TGTGCCAGCAGTGAAAGGCCGGCCGGTAGCACAGATACGCAGTATTTT. This encodes CASSERPAGSTDTQYF.

V usage is TRBV28 and J usage is TRBJ2-3, with TRBD2 matching over 9 bases. The CDR3 loop spans 16 amino acids. Germline V gene data show CDR1 as MDHEN and CDR2 as SYDVKM. Here the CDR3 DNA reads TGTGCTAGCGCTAGCGGGGCCGGGGGGGGCACAGATACGCAGTATTTT. Translation: CASASGAGGGTDTQYF.

As to this clone: The junction departs from germline at one end; a sequencing error may be responsible. V gene TRBV7-7 combines with J gene TRBJ2-1; TRBD1 might be the D (6 bases). Germline CDR1 SSHAT, CDR2 FNYEAQ (reference sequence). The CDR3 is made up of 14 amino acids. The CDR3 loop is CASSSSGQGQGMVF. For the CDR3, the DNA is TGTGCTAGCAGTTCCTCCGGCCAGGGACAAGGTATGGTCTTC.

The chain recombines TRBV10-3 with TRBJ2-7; 7 nucleotides align to TRBD2. Germline V gene lookup returns CDR1 ENHRY and CDR2 SYGVKD. With 4 bases clipped from V and 5 bases from J, the junction kept 8 bases outside the gene matches. The CDR3 extends over 14 amino acids. The CDR3 here is CAISGAGTVNEQYF. In nucleotides, the CDR3 is TGTGCCATCAGTGGAGCGGGAACGGTAAACGAGCAGTACTTC.

A word on this clone: The same CDR3 arises from other DNA sequences in this sample as well. This chain links TRBV20-1 with TRBJ2-5; D gene uncertain. V was shortened by 6 bases and J by 4 bases, with 6 bases between the two germline ends. The CDR3 consists of 10 residues. Germline CDR1 DFQATT, CDR2 SNEGSKA (reference sequence). The CDR3 reads CSAQIETQYF. The CDR3 nucleotides read TGCAGTGCGCAAATAGAGACCCAGTACTTC.

This rearrangement joins TRBV6-5 to TRBJ2-1; D is possibly TRBD1 or TRBD2 (7 bases each). Germline V CDR1 and CDR2: MNHEY, SVGAGI. This CDR3 region has 13 residues. Trimming stripped 5 bases from V and 6 bases from J, with 11 bases between. The CDR3 loop reads CASSPRGGNEQFF. In DNA form, the CDR3 reads TGTGCCAGCAGTCCCAGGGGGGGCAATGAGCAGTTCTTC.

With regard to this clone: This likely reflects a read error, since a far larger clone is one base away. Other DNA sequences in the same sample also yield this CDR3. CDR3 residues: CAWDNTGGAPEAFF. The CDR3 DNA reads as TGTGCCTGGGACAACACTGGGGGGGCCCCCGAAGCTTTCTTT. The chain links TRBV30 to TRBJ1-1; tentatively, D is TRBD1 (6 bases). The CDR3 has 14 residues. Germline values: CDR1 GTSNPN, CDR2 SVGIG (reference sequence). Trimming shortened V by 5 bases and J by 8 bases, and 21 bases separated the two germline ends. The complete variable domain, with remaining parts taken from reference TRBV30 and TRBJ1-1, reads SQTIHQWPATLVQPVGSPLSLECTVEGTSNPNLYWYRQAAGRGLQLLFYSVGIGQISSEVPQNLSASRPQDRQFILSSKKLLLSDSGFYLCAWDNTGGAPEAFFGQGTRLTVV.

This sequence joins TRBV6-1 and TRBJ1-5; unclear D gene. The CDR3 extends over 15 amino acids. V lost 1 base and J 5 bases, leaving 12 bases between the germline ends. Per germline, CDR1 MNHNS and CDR2 SASEGT. Here the CDR3 reads CASSEGRWGDQPQHF. The CDR3 DNA reads as TGTGCCAGCAGTGAAGGCCGGTGGGGAGATCAGCCCCAGCATTTT.

This sequence joins TRBV30 and TRBJ2-2; possibly TRBD1 or TRBD2 for D (6 bases each). This CDR3 has 18 amino acids. V was shortened by 7 bases and J by 1 base, with 25 bases between the two germline ends. Looked up from germline, CDR1 is GTSNPN and CDR2 is SVGIG (reference sequence). The CDR3 region is CASNPGDKGGGNTGELFF. CDR3 sequence (DNA): TGTGCCTCAAACCCGGGCGACAAAGGGGGAGGGAACACCGGGGAGCTGTTTTTT.

The V call is TRBV14, the J call TRBJ2-5, with 10 positions matching TRBD2. Germline V lookup: CDR1 SGHDN, CDR2 FVKESK. V dropped 4 bases and J dropped 4; count of bases not matched to a gene: 6. This CDR3 region has 15 residues. DNA for the CDR3: TGTGCCAGCAGCCTTGGAGTAGCGGGAGGAGAGACCCAGTACTTC. This sequence encodes CASSLGVAGGETQYF. Together with reference TRBV14 and TRBJ2-5, the CDR3 gives the full variable domain: EAGVTQFPSHSVIEKGQTVTLRCDPISGHDNLYWYRRVMGKEIKFLLHFVKESKQDESGMPNNRFLAERTGGTYSTLKVQPAELEDSGVYFCASSLGVAGGETQYFGPGTRLLVL.

V is TRBV6-6 and J is TRBJ2-2; no definite D call. V was clipped by 5 bases and J by 6 bases, with 13 bases between them. Germline values: CDR1 MNHNY, CDR2 SVGAGI (reference sequence). This CDR3 region has 14 residues. The CDR3 spells CASSNSDSPGELFF. In DNA, the CDR3 is TGTGCCAGCAGTAATAGTGACTCCCCCGGGGAGCTGTTTTTT.

V is TRBV5-1 and J is TRBJ2-1; unclear D gene. Germline CDR1 SGHRS, CDR2 YFSETQ. This CDR3 region has 15 residues. Trimming stripped 1 base from V and 7 bases from J, with 15 bases between. CDR3 loop: CASSLQAFEGNEQFF. The CDR3 nucleotides are TGCGCCAGCAGCTTGCAAGCCTTCGAAGGGAATGAGCAGTTCTTC.

The chain combines TRBV9 with TRBJ1-1; TRBD1 aligns across 7 bases. J was trimmed by 6 bases and V by 3 bases; bases with no gene match: 5. Germline V gene data show CDR1 as SGDLS and CDR2 as YYNGEE. The CDR3 is 13 residues long. CDR3 coding DNA: TGTGCCAGCAGCGGTGGGACAGCTCCTGAAGCTTTCTTT. It encodes CASSGGTAPEAFF.

The rearrangement links TRBV9 to TRBJ2-6; the D is unclear. CDR1 SGDLS and CDR2 YYNGEE come from the germline V gene. Trimming cost V 3 bases and J 2 bases, with 6 bases left between them. The CDR3 is 14 residues long. The CDR3, as DNA: TGTGCCAGCAGCGCACCTACTGGGGCCAACGTCCTGACTTTC. It encodes CASSAPTGANVLTF.

The sample holds many counts of this clone. The CDR3 region is CSVEELQELQFF. CDR3 DNA: TGCAGCGTTGAAGAGTTACAGGAATTACAGTTCTTC. The V and J genes are TRBV29-1 and TRBJ2-1; perhaps TRBD1 as D (5 bases). Trimming took off 0 bases at V and 13 bases at J, with 13 bases between the two ends. This CDR3 contains 12 residues. In germline, CDR1 is SQVTM, CDR2 ANQGSEA.

As for this clone: A much larger clonotype is one base distant, so this may be a read error. This sample also contains other DNA sequences that code for the same CDR3. This CDR3 is CASTQQPNTEAFF. CDR3 in DNA: TGTGCCAGCACCCAACAGCCAAACACTGAAGCTTTCTTT. The chain employs TRBV2 and TRBJ1-1; D remains unclear. The length of the CDR3 is 13 residues. V was cut by 7 bases and J by 2 bases, with 11 bases left in between. The germline CDR1 and CDR2 sequences are SNHLY and FYNNEI.

The chain links TRBV28 to TRBJ1-2; possible D gene TRBD1, 5 bases. The CDR3 extends over 15 amino acids. V was trimmed by 1 base and J by 1 base, leaving 10 bases between them. CDR1 is MDHEN, CDR2 SYDVKM, per germline. This CDR3 reads CASSLYPQVNYGYTF. CDR3 nucleotide sequence: TGTGCCAGCAGTTTATACCCACAGGTTAACTATGGCTACACCTTC.

The chain recombines TRBV27 with TRBJ1-2; tentatively, D is TRBD1 (6 bases). This CDR3 has 15 amino acids. Trimming stripped 0 bases from V and 4 bases from J, with 12 bases between. Germline V lookup: CDR1 MNHEY, CDR2 SMNVEV (reference sequence). The CDR3 loop reads CASSLSLTGLYGYTF. As DNA, the CDR3 is TGTGCCAGCAGTTTATCTTTAACAGGGCTCTATGGCTACACCTTC.